What follows describes a single TCR beta chain. Its antigen is as yet unknown. This sample was taken from a study of radiotherapy plus CTLA-4 blockade in lung cancer. About the study: With 25% to 35% of patients having disease control, objective responses were seen in about 19%. The study's findings and limits: How blood T cell clones changed early, along with interferon-beta, reportedly forecast response best. Clones of tumor-derived TCRs expanded in blood after radiotherapy plus ipilimumab.

Clones were sequenced by immunoSEQ multiplex PCR, and TCRdb holds only the in-frame ones, with some missing. The table shows about 53,000 clones, with about 83% occurring only once. CTLA-4 blockade with ipilimumab, together with focal radiation, was given to patients with chemo-refractory metastatic non-small-cell lung cancer. This CDR3 is built from 15 residues. V lost 2 bases and J 10 bases, leaving 15 bases between the germline ends. Germline V gene sequence: CDR1 SEHNR, CDR2 FQNEAQ (reference sequence). The chain combines TRBV7-9 with TRBJ1-6; possibly TRBD1 for D (6 bases). The sample consisted of peripheral blood, taken from a patient treated with radiotherapy plus ipilimumab. The clonotype was recovered from a human donor with non-small cell lung cancer whose response to radiotherapy plus ipilimumab could not be evaluated. The CDR3 DNA is TGTGCCAGCAGCTTATCGACACAGGGACGATCACCCCTCCACTTT. The encoded protein is CASSLSTQGRSPLHF.